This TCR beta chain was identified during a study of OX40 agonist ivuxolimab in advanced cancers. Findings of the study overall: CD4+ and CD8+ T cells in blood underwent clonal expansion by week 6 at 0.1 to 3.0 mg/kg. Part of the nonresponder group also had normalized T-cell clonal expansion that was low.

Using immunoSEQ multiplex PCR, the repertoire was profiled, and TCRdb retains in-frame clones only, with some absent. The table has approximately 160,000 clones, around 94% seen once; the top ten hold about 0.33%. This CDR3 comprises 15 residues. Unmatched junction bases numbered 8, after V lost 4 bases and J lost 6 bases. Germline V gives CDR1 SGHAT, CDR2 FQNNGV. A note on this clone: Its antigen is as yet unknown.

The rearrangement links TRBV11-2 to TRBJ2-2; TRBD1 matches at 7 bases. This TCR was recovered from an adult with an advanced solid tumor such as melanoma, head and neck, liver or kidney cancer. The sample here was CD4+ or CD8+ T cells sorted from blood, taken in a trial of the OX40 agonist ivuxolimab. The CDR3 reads CASSYMQGVAGELFF. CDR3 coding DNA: TGTGCCAGCAGCTATATGCAGGGGGTGGCCGGGGAGCTGTTTTTT.